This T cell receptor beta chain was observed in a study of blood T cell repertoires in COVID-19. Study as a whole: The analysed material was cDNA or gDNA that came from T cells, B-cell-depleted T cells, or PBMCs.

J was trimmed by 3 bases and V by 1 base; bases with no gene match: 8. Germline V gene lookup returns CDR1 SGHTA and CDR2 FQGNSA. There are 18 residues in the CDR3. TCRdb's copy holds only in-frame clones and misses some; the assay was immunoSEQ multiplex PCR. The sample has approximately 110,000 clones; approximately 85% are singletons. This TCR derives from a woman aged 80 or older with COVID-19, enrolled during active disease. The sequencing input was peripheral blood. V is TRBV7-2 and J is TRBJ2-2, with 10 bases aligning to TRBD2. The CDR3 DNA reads TGTGCCAGCAGCTTAGGGGATAGCGGGAGGCGGGACACCGGGGAGCTGTTTTTT. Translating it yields CASSLGDSGRRDTGELFF.